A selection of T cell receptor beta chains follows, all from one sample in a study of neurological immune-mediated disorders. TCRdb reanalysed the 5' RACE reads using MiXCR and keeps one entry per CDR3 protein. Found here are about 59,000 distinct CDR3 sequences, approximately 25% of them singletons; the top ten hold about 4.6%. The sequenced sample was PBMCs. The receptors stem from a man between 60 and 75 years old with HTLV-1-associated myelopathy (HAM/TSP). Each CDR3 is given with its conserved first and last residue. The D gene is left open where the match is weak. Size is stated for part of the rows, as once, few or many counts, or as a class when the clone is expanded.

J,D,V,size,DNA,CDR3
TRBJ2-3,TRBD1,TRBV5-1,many,TGCGCCAGCAGTTCAGGGGGTCTCCCAGATACGCAGTATTTT,CASSSGGLPDTQYF
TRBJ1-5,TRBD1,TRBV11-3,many,TGTGCCAGCAGCCTTACAGGGGTTTCGCAGCCCCAGCATTTT,CASSLTGVSQPQHF
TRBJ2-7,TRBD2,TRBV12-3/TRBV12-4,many,TGTGCCAGCAGCTTCATCGCGGGAGTTTCCTACGAGCAGTACTTC,CASSFIAGVSYEQYF
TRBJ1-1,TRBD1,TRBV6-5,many,TGTGCCAGCAGTTACTCTACAGGGGGCCGCGGCACTGAAGCTTTCTTT,CASSYSTGGRGTEAFF
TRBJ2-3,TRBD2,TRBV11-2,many,TGTGCCAGCAGCTTCCGACGGACTAGCGACCTTATAAGCACAGATACGCAGTATTTT,CASSFRRTSDLISTDTQYF
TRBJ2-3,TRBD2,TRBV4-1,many,TGCGCCAGCAGCCAAGAGGGGCGGGAGTTCCCTAGCACAGATACGCAGTATTTT,CASSQEGREFPSTDTQYF
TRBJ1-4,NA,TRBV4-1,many,TGCGCCAGCAGCCCGCGGGGGGCCGAAAAACTGTTTTTT,CASSPRGAEKLFF
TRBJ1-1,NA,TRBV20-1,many,TGCAGTGCTATGTCTCCCCTGAACACTGAAGCTTTCTTT,CSAMSPLNTEAFF
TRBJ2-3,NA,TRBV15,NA,TGTGCCACCCCGGACCCGACCTTTCAGTATTTT,CATPDPTFQYF
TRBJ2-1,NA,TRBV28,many,TGTGCCAGCAGTTTCCCGAGGGGAGGACACAATGAGCAGTTCTTC,CASSFPRGGHNEQFF
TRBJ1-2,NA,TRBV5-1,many,TGCGCCAGCAGCACCGGCATGGACCTCAACTATGGCTACACCTTC,CASSTGMDLNYGYTF
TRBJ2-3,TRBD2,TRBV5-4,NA,TGTGCCAGCGGCAGAAGACTAGCCGCAGATACGCAGTATTTT,CASGRRLAADTQYF
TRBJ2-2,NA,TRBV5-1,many,TGCGCCAGCCAATCGAACACCGGGGAGCTGTTTTTT,CASQSNTGELFF
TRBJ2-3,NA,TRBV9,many,TGTGCCAGCAGCGGGACGGGTTTGACTAGCACAGATACGCAGTATTTT,CASSGTGLTSTDTQYF
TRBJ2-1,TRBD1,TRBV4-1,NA,TGTGCCAGCAGCCAACCGACAGGGGGCTCCTACAATGAGCAGTTCTTC,CASSQPTGGSYNEQFF
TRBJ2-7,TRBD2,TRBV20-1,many,TGCAGTGCTAGAGATCCCAGCGGGAGGGGCCACGAGCAGTACTTC,CSARDPSGRGHEQYF
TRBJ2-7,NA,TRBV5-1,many,TGCGCCAGCAGCTTGCGGCCAGATTCCTACGAGCAGTACTTC,CASSLRPDSYEQYF
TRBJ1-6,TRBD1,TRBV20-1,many,TGCAGTGCTAGAGTTGGGGGACAGGGCCTTTCACCCCTCCACTTT,CSARVGGQGLSPLHF
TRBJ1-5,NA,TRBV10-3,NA,TGTGCCATCAAGGGGTTCGGTCCGAATCAGCCCCAGCATTTT,CAIKGFGPNQPQHF
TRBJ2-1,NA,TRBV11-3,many,TGTGCCAGCAGCGGGGGACCTTACAATGAGCAGTTCTTC,CASSGGPYNEQFF
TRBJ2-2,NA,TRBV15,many,TGTGCCACCAGCAGAGGGGATCAGTTAACCACCGGGGAGCTGTTTTTT,CATSRGDQLTTGELFF
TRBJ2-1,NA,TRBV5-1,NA,TGCGCCAGCAGCTTGAGTCTATCGGGAGTCAATGAGCAGTTCTTC,CASSLSLSGVNEQFF